This T cell receptor beta chain was captured by sequencing in a study of cytotoxic CD8 clonotypes in ibrutinib-treated CLL. Overall study findings and caveats: At progression, clonality fell back toward baseline after rising at ibrutinib response. Sampling times (in sustained-remission versus progressing patients) were not the same.

This CDR3 has 15 amino acids. Trimming pared 6 bases from V and 11 bases from J, leaving 23 bases between. In germline, CDR1 is MDHEN, CDR2 SYDVKM. This clone was picked up one time. Its antigen is unknown. The assay was immunoSEQ multiplex PCR, and TCRdb's table has in-frame clones only and misses some. Of 20,000 to 30,000 clones listed, approximately 80% are singletons. Sequenced material: PBMCs, taken before ibrutinib treatment. The receptor's source is a human donor with chronic lymphocytic leukemia. J is TRBJ1-5 and V is TRBV28; D is unclear. CDR3 protein: CASSSNPGPLLAQHF. The CDR3 bases are TGTGCCAGCAGCTCAAATCCGGGCCCACTTTTGGCCCAGCATTTT.